Below, 30 T cell receptor beta chains from the same sample are listed, as sequenced in a study of CXCR3-negative and CXCR3-positive naive CD8 T cells. Libraries of TRB cDNA were made by 5' RACE and carried UMIs. After re-calling the 5' RACE reads, TCRdb lists one entry per CDR3 protein, DNA absent. The listing records some 140,000 distinct CDR3 sequences. Findings and caveats of the study: Comparison of naive cells showed more hydrophobic TRB CDR3s in CXCR3-positive than in CXCR3-negative naive cells.

What these receptors recognize is not known. The material sequenced was naive CXCR3+ CD8+ T cells from blood. Specified subset: CD45RO-CCR7+CD27+CD95- naive CD8+ T cells expressing CXCR3 (TNR3+). These receptors all come from a human donor in good health. Some clones in this sample may be carry-over from other donors' samples.

The CDR3 loop reads CASSLQEVSYEQYF. The J gene is TRBJ2-7, the V gene TRBV6-1. Germline-derived CDR1 and CDR2 are MNHNS and SASEGT. CDR3 length equals 14 residues.

CDR3 protein: CASSSNNRVGTDTQYF. This chain joins TRBV11-2 and TRBJ2-3; TCRdb's assignment of TRBD1 cannot be checked, as there is no DNA. The CDR3 has 16 residues. Per the germline V gene, CDR1 is SGHAT and CDR2 is FQNNGV.

The V gene is TRBV6-2 or TRBV6-3, the J gene TRBJ2-3. Germline V gives CDR1 MNHEY, CDR2 SVGEGT. CDR3 size: 12 residues. The CDR3 region is CASSYTDDTQYF.

The J gene is TRBJ2-1, the V gene TRBV5-4. The germline gives CDR1 SGHNT, CDR2 YYREEE (reference sequence). The CDR3 is 11 amino acids. CDR3 protein: CASSYGHEQFF.

The chain joins TRBV5-6 to TRBJ2-7; checking the TCRdb D call of TRBD1 is not possible without DNA. CDR1 is SGHDT, CDR2 YYEEEE, per germline. The CDR3 spans 14 residues. The CDR3 spells CASRLQGSPYEQYF.

The gene calls are TRBV23-1 and TRBJ1-5. TRBV23-1 is filed as an ORF, its function uncertain. The CDR3 sequence is 14 residues long. CDR3 residues: CASSQSGWNQPQHF.

This rearrangement joins TRBV19 to TRBJ1-1. Germline loops: CDR1 LNHDA, CDR2 SQIVND (reference sequence). This CDR3 spans 13 amino acids. The chain's CDR3 is CASSMKGVTEAFF.

The gene calls are TRBV7-8 and TRBJ2-2; TCRdb designates TRBD2, a call that cannot be tested without DNA. The CDR3 is 17 amino acids. Germline values: CDR1 SGHVS, CDR2 FQNEAQ. CDR3 in amino acids: CASSPKGSSPGTGELFF.

This chain connects TRBV7-9 to TRBJ1-5; lacking DNA, the TRBD1 call made by TCRdb goes unchecked. The CDR3 is made up of 15 amino acids. Germline-derived CDR1 and CDR2 are SEHNR and FQNEAQ (reference sequence). The CDR3 reads CASSLEGSGHQPQHF.

The rearrangement joins TRBV7-9 to TRBJ1-1; there is no DNA to check the TCRdb D call of TRBD1. The CDR3 has 13 residues. The germline V gene has CDR1 SEHNR and CDR2 FQNEAQ (reference sequence). Here the CDR3 reads CASSPGGNTEAFF.

This CDR3 is CASSQSSGPYYEQYF. The V and J genes are TRBV13 and TRBJ2-7; lacking DNA, the TRBD1 call made by TCRdb goes unchecked. Per the germline V gene, CDR1 is PRHDT and CDR2 is FYEKMQ (reference sequence). The CDR3 runs 15 residues.

This chain links TRBV7-9 with TRBJ1-1. CDR1 and CDR2 (germline): SEHNR, FQNEAQ (reference sequence). This CDR3 contains 14 residues. The CDR3 region is CASSIVSSNTEAFF.

The chain links TRBV29-1 to TRBJ2-1; TCRdb's D call, TRBD2, is unchecked because there is no DNA. The CDR3 is 14 residues long. Germline V gene sequence: CDR1 SQVTM, CDR2 ANQGSEA. This CDR3 reads CSVVAGPSYNEQFF.

The V and J genes are TRBV3-1 and TRBJ2-1; checking the TCRdb D call of TRBD2 is not possible without DNA. Looked up from germline, CDR1 is LGHDT and CDR2 is YNNKEL (reference sequence). This CDR3 is built from 15 residues. The CDR3 sequence: CASSPRTSGHNEQFF.

The chain combines TRBV7-6 with TRBJ2-1; no DNA is available, so the TRBD1 call from TCRdb remains unchecked. Germline V lookup: CDR1 SGHVS, CDR2 FNYEAQ. The CDR3 loop spans 16 amino acids. CDR3 residues: CASSLGGGTLYNEQFF.

The chain employs TRBV7-2 and TRBJ2-7; TCRdb designates TRBD1, a call that cannot be tested without DNA. The CDR3 length is 15 residues. CDR1 SGHTA and CDR2 FQGNSA come from the germline V gene. The CDR3 here is CASSARQGMAYEQYF.

The V call is TRBV7-2, the J call TRBJ2-7. This CDR3 has 13 amino acids. The germline V gene has CDR1 SGHTA and CDR2 FQGNSA. CDR3 loop: CASSIGITYEQYF.

The chain is built from TRBV9 and TRBJ2-7; there is no DNA to check the TCRdb D call of TRBD2. Germline V lookup: CDR1 SGDLS, CDR2 YYNGEE. The CDR3 is 14 residues long. The chain's CDR3 is CASSPSLTGYEQYF. Supplemented by reference TRBV9 and TRBJ2-7, the full variable domain reads DSGVTQTPKHLITATGQRVTLRCSPRSGDLSVYWYQQSLDQGLQFLIQYYNGEERAKGNILERFSAQQFPDLHSELNLSSLELGDSALYFCASSPSLTGYEQYFGPGTRLTVT.

The chain couples TRBV6-2 or TRBV6-3 to TRBJ1-1. CDR3 length equals 13 residues. Germline CDR1 MNHEY, CDR2 SVGEGT. The CDR3 sequence: CASSYAGVTEAFF.

The genes are TRBV4-3 and TRBJ2-1; with no DNA, the TCRdb D assignment of TRBD1 cannot be verified. Germline V CDR1 and CDR2: LGHNA, YSLEER. CDR3 length equals 14 residues. The CDR3 region is CASSLGSGVNEQFF.

This sequence joins TRBV27 and TRBJ2-7; absent DNA, TCRdb's TRBD2 call cannot be checked. Germline V gene lookup returns CDR1 MNHEY and CDR2 SMNVEV (reference sequence). The CDR3 is made up of 13 amino acids. This chain's CDR3 is CASKEGSSYEQYF.

The rearrangement uses TRBV13 and TRBJ2-1. This CDR3 contains 16 residues. CDR1 PRHDT and CDR2 FYEKMQ come from the germline V gene (reference sequence). The CDR3: CASSLGGFSSYNEQFF.

This sequence joins TRBV29-1 and TRBJ1-1. The CDR3 spans 14 residues. Germline V CDR1 and CDR2: SQVTM, ANQGSEA. The CDR3 protein is CSVEERRAGTEAFF.

The gene calls are TRBV4-1 and TRBJ2-1; as DNA is missing, the TRBD1 call by TCRdb cannot be tested. The length of the CDR3 is 14 residues. Germline CDR1 MGHRA, CDR2 YSYEKL. The CDR3 sequence is CASSQALSGYEQFF.

CDR3 sequence: CASSLDSWSEQFF. The V call is TRBV7-3, the J call TRBJ2-1; the D call from TCRdb, TRBD2, cannot be confirmed without DNA. Per germline, CDR1 SGHTA and CDR2 FQGTGA. This CDR3 region has 13 residues.

The rearrangement links TRBV6-6 to TRBJ2-3; TCRdb names TRBD1, which stays unverified in the absence of DNA. Per germline, CDR1 MNHNY and CDR2 SVGAGI (reference sequence). The CDR3 consists of 14 residues. CDR3 residues: CASSGQWGTDTQYF.

This chain uses TRBV20-1 with TRBJ2-1. There are 13 residues in the CDR3. In germline, CDR1 is DFQATT, CDR2 SNEGSKA (reference sequence). CDR3 sequence reads: CSARRGSSNEQFF.

The chain is built from TRBV7-9 and TRBJ1-1; TCRdb indicates TRBD1, and absent DNA this call remains unverified. In germline, CDR1 is SEHNR, CDR2 FQNEAQ (reference sequence). The CDR3 length is 16 residues. This CDR3 is CASSLVLGQGNTEAFF. Variable domain in full (rest from reference TRBV7-9 and TRBJ1-1): DTGVSQNPRHKITKRGQNVTFRCDPISEHNRLYWYRQTLGQGPEFLTYFQNEAQLEKSRLLSDRFSAERPKGSFSTLEIQRTEQGDSAMYLCASSLVLGQGNTEAFFGQGTRLTVV.

This chain connects TRBV12-3 or TRBV12-4 to TRBJ2-7; TCRdb's D call, TRBD1, is unchecked because there is no DNA. The CDR3 is 13 amino acids. CDR3 loop: CASSLGDRNEQYF.

The chain joins TRBV5-1 to TRBJ2-7; TCRdb indicates TRBD1, and absent DNA this call remains unverified. Germline CDR1 is SGHRS and CDR2 is YFSETQ. The CDR3 runs 11 residues. The CDR3 loop reads CASSTGYEQYF. Full variable domain (outside the CDR3, taken from reference TRBV5-1 and TRBJ2-7): KAGVTQTPRYLIKTRGQQVTLSCSPISGHRSVSWYQQTPGQGLQFLFEYFSETQRNKGNFPGRFSGRQFSNSRSEMNVSTLELGDSALYLCASSTGYEQYFGPGTRLTVT.